This T cell receptor beta chain was observed in a study of T-cell memory formation after mild COVID-19. The CDR3 has 15 residues. V trimming: 4 bases; J trimming: 2 bases; junction bases outside the gene matches: 6. The germline V gene encodes CDR1 SGHRS and CDR2 YFSETQ. TCRdb reprocessed the 5' RACE reads via MiXCR and lists one record per CDR3 protein. Counted here are hundreds of thousands of distinct CDR3 sequences, 18% occurring once; the ten biggest clones make up around 12%. Sequencing was done on a sample of PBMCs or a T cell subset sorted from them (not recorded which). This receptor was obtained from an adult woman who had mild COVID-19 (a few samples of this study predate the infection). Cell type and time point are not known. V is TRBV5-1 and J is TRBJ2-7; TRBD1 matches at 10 bases. CDR3 amino acids: CASSTLTGGPYEQYF. Here the CDR3 DNA reads TGCGCCAGCAGCACCCTGACAGGGGGCCCCTACGAGCAGTACTTC.